The clone carrying this T cell receptor (beta chain) was seen ten or more times. This sample was included in a study of blood T cells in healthy people across ages. CDR1 and CDR2 (germline): SGHRS, YFSETQ. V was pared by 0 bases and J by 2 bases, with 19 bases between. The CDR3 is 18 residues long. Using a J-beta primer mix together with a sample-barcoded 5' primer, a second PCR was run for about 6 to 12 cycles. A single record per CDR3 protein comes from TCRdb applying MiXCR to the 5' RACE reads. The sample gives about 650,000 distinct CDR3 sequences, about a third of which show up once; just over 15% is in the top ten.

The rearrangement uses TRBV5-1 and TRBJ2-3; D might be TRBD2 (7 bases). Sequencing was performed on blood. The receptor comes from a woman at least 80 years old in good health. In nucleotides, the CDR3 is TGCGCCAGCAGCTTGGCAGGAGGGGGGGCCGTTTTCACAGATACGCAGTATTTT. As protein: CASSLAGGGAVFTDTQYF.